This record covers a single TCR beta chain. The antigen it binds to is not known. No base quality values were provided; no much bigger clone lies one nucleotide off. TCRbeta CDR3 regions were amplified from genomic DNA using the immunoSEQ Assay, a bias-controlled multiplex PCR. The study's processing was this. Within the assay, amplification of reference gene primers was used to estimate how many nucleated cells each sample contained. Sequence reads were collapsed and filtered to measure the absolute abundance of every unique TCRbeta CDR3 rearrangement. For each sample, productive Simpson clonality was calculated as the square root of Simpson's diversity index over productive rearrangements. In its TCRdb copy, this immuneACCESS table keeps in-frame sequences only and misses some clones. Where compared with another copy, unresolved V genes explain less than half of these, and the others have no known cause. V, J and clone size were drawn from that table, and D and trimming were deduced from the DNA. A total of about 94,000 clones appear in this sample, 80% to 85% of them only once. The top ten constitute 6.3% of the sample.

Each collaborating institution followed its own protocols to collect whole blood in K2EDTA tubes. Collaborator samples were shipped for TCRbeta analysis as frozen whole blood, isolated PBMCs, or DNA extracted from either sample type. The CDR1 and CDR2 encoded by the germline V gene are MNHEY and SVGAGI. The CDR3 runs 16 amino acids, cysteine and phenylalanine included. Only the CDR3 part of the read is kept: 48 bases, read in frame from the first base. Clipping removes 4 bases from V and 0 bases from J, with 6 as the unmatched junction base count. This entry is derived from a study of blood T cell repertoires in COVID-19 (dated by TCRdb to 2020 to 2021). General notes on the study: Collaborator samples came from the United States, Italy and Spain and covered acute and convalescent phases of COVID-19. Where available, HLA class I and class II types were obtained from metadata supplied by the sample provider rather than from assay-based typing. The samples were drawn from two sources: the first 160 participants of the ongoing ImmuneRACE study, and fewer than 1,500 subjects contributed by 6 global collaborators. The sample metadata nearly always contained a de-identified subject ID, COVID-19 status, age in years and sex. The repertoires were released in a freely available public database intended as a resource for research on the immune response to SARS-CoV-2. Deeply sampled blood TCRbeta repertoires from subjects exposed to, actively infected with, or recovered from COVID-19 were included in the dataset. The material from the prospective study consisted of cDNA or gDNA derived from T cells, B-cell-depleted T cells, or PBMCs.

On the study overall, not on this receptor specifically: The quantity of clinical and demographic metadata differed by source and by participant and was supplied without curation.

Recombination connected TRBV6-5 to TRBJ1-3, with 7 central nucleotides matching TRBD1. Sequencing was done on a sample of peripheral blood. This sequence originates from a man aged 55-75 years with acute or convalescent COVID-19. CDR3 sequence: CASSSRTGVSGNTIYF. In nucleotide form, the sequence is TGTGCCAGCAGTTCCAGAACAGGGGTCTCTGGAAACACCATATATTTT.